The T cell receptor beta chain described here comes from a study of technical replicates of blood from a few donors. Here immunoSEQ multiplex PCR was the method, and the copy in TCRdb shows in-frame clones only, minus some. The sample lists under 65,000 clones, approximately 86% seen once, with approximately 5.4% in the top ten. The material sequenced was PBMCs. The receptor was isolated from a human donor in good health. Some clones in this sample may be carry-over from other donors' samples.

Written as DNA, the CDR3 is TGTGCCAGCAGTTACGCGGGACAGAATTCACCCCTCCACTTT. Amino acids: CASSYAGQNSPLHF. This chain links TRBV6-5 with TRBJ1-6, with 7 bases identical to TRBD1. J lost 7 bases, V lost 2 bases, and 2 bases had no gene match. Germline CDR1 is MNHEY and CDR2 is SVGAGI. CDR3 length: 14 residues.